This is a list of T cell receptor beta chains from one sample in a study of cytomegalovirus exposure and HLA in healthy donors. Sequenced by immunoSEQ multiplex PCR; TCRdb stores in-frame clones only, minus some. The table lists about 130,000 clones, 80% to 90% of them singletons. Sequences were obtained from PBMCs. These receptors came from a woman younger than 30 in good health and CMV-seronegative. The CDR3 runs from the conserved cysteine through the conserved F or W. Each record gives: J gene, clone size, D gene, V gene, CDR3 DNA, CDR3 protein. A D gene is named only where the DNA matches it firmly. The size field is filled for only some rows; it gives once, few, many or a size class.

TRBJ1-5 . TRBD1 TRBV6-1 TGTGCCAGCAGGGGACAGACCTATAGCAATCAGCCCCAGCATTTT CASRGQTYSNQPQHF
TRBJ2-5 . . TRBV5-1 TGCGCCAGCAGCCGCGGGGCACAAGAGACCCAGTACTTC CASSRGAQETQYF
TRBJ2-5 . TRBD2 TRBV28 TGTGCCAGCCGGACTAGCGGGGAGATAGAGACCCAGTACTTC CASRTSGEIETQYF
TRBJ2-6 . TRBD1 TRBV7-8 TGTGCCAGCAGCTTGGGACAGGTCTCTGGGGCCAACGTCCTGACTTTC CASSLGQVSGANVLTF
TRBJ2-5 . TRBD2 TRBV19 TGTGCCAGTAGTTCCCCGGCGGGGGAAGAGACCCAGTACTTC CASSSPAGEETQYF
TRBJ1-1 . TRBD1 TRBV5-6 TGTGCCAGCAGCGGAGGGACAGGGCTCGGGGTGATCACTGAAGCTTTCTTT CASSGGTGLGVITEAFF
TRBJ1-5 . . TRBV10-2 TGCGCCAGCAGTGATACAGGTACAAATCAGCCCCAGCATTTT CASSDTGTNQPQHF
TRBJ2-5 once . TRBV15 TGTGCCACCAGCAGTAACTACGTCGAGACCCAGTACTTC CATSSNYVETQYF
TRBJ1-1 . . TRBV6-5 TGTGCCAGCACCTGGGACATGGGGGCTGAAGCTTTCTTT CASTWDMGAEAFF
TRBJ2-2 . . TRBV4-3 TGCGCCAGCAGCCAAATCGGAGCCTTGAACACCGGGGAGCTGTTTTTT CASSQIGALNTGELFF
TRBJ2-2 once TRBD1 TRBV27 TGTGCCAGCAGGACGGGACAGGGGTTCACCGGGGAGCTGTTTTTT CASRTGQGFTGELFF
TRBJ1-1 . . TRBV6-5 TGTGCCAGCAGTTCCCCAGGGGAGTTGAACACTGAAGCTTTCTTT CASSSPGELNTEAFF
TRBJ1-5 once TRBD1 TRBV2 TGTGCCAGCAGACCCCAGGGGGTTGACAATCAGCCCCAGCATTTT CASRPQGVDNQPQHF
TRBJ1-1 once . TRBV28 TGTGCCAGCAGTTTGTCTCGGGTTGGTGAAGCTTTCTTT CASSLSRVGEAFF
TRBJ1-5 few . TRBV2 TGTGCCAGCAGTGAACAGAGGACAGATAATCAGCCCCAGCATTTT CASSEQRTDNQPQHF
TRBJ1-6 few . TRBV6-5 TGTGCCAGCAGTTCGGGGGGGGCCGGCAATTCACCCCTCCACTTT CASSSGGAGNSPLHF
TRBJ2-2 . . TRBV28 TGTGCCAGCAGGAACGGGAGAGCGGGCGGGGAGCTGTTTTTT CASRNGRAGGELFF
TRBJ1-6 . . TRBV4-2 TGTGCCAGCAGCCACAACCCCACCTCCGGGGGTAGGAATTCACCCCTCCACTTT CASSHNPTSGGRNSPLHF
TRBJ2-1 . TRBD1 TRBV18 TGTGCCAGCTCACAAAGAAACTCGGGACAGGGGATAGATGAGCAGTTCTTC CASSQRNSGQGIDEQFF
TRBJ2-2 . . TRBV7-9 TGTGCCAGCAGCTTAGCAGCGGGTCCCGGGGAGCTGTTTTTT CASSLAAGPGELFF
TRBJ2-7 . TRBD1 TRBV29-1 TGCAGCGTTACCAGACAGGGGCCCCACGAGCAGTACTTC CSVTRQGPHEQYF
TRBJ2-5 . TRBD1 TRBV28 TGTGCCAGCGGCGACAGGGTGAAGGTGGAGACCCAGTACTTC CASGDRVKVETQYF
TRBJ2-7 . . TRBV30 TGTGCCTGGAACCTTGGGGCGGACTACGAGCAGTACTTC CAWNLGADYEQYF
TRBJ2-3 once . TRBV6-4 TGTGCCAGCAGCAGTCTTTCTACAGATACGCAGTATTTT CASSSLSTDTQYF
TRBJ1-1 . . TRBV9 TGTGCCAGCAGCGAGGGACACTTAACAAGGCCTGAAGCTTTCTTT CASSEGHLTRPEAFF
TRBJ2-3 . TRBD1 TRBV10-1 TGCGCCAGCAGCGGGGGACAGGGAGTAGATACGCAGTATTTT CASSGGQGVDTQYF
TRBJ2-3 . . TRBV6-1 TGTGCCAGCAGTGGACGACGTCCGGGGACGCAGTATTTT CASSGRRPGTQYF
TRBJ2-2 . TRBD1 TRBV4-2 TGTGCCAGCAGGCGGACAGGGGGGGAGACCGGGGAGCTGTTTTTT CASRRTGGETGELFF